This TCR beta chain was captured in a study of T cell repertoires in cytomegalovirus infection. This clonotype was picked up a small number of times. The target antigen is unknown. Study-level findings and limits: CMV-specific TCR beta clonotypes restricted by HLA-C dominated the ex vivo response.

TCRdb re-called the reads with MiXCR, one entry per CDR3 protein. The top ten clones hold 10% to 15% of a sample with 650,000 to 900,000 distinct CDR3 sequences, 25% to 30% of them seen once. V dropped 3 bases and J dropped 2 bases, with 8 bases sitting between them. This CDR3 contains 14 residues. The sample here was cultured CD8+ T cells from PBMCs, taken from culture after CMV antigen stimulation. The chain links TRBV12-3 or TRBV12-4 to TRBJ1-3; no firm D call. The receptor was derived from a human donor in good health (CMV status not recorded). Some clones in this sample may be carry-over from other donors' samples. CDR3 coding DNA: TGTGCCAGCAGTTTGTTGACGCCTGGAAACACCATATATTTT. Residues: CASSLLTPGNTIYF.